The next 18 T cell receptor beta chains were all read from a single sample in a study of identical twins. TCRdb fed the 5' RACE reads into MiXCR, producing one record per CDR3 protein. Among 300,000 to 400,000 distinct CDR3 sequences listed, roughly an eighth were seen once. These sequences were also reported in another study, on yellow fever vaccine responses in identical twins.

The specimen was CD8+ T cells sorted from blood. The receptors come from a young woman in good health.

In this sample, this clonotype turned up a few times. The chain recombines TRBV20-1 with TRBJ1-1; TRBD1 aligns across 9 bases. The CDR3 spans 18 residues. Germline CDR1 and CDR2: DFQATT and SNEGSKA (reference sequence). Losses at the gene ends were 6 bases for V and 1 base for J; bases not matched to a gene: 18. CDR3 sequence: CSAPGGTGPVTSNTEAFF. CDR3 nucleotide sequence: TGCAGTGCCCCGGGAGGGACAGGGCCCGTAACATCGAACACTGAAGCTTTCTTT.

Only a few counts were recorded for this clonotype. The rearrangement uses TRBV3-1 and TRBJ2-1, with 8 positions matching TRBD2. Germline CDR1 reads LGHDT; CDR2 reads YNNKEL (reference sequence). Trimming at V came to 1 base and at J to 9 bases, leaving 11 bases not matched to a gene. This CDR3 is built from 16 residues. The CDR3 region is CASSQVAGRAGSEQFF. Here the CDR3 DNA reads TGTGCCAGCAGCCAAGTAGCCGGGAGGGCCGGGAGTGAGCAGTTCTTC.

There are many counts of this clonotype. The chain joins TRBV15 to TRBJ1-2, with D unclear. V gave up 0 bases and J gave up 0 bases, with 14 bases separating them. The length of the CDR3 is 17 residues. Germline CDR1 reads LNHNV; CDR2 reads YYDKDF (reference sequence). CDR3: CATSREKGGYPNYGYTF. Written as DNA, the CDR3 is TGTGCCACCAGCAGAGAAAAGGGAGGCTATCCTAACTATGGCTACACCTTC.

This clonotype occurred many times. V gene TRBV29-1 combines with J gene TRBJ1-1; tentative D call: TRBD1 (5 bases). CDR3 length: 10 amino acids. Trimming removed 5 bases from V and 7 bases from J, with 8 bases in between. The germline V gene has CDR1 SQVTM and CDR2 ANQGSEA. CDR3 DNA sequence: TGCAGCGTTCAGGGCTATGAAGCTTTCTTT. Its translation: CSVQGYEAFF.

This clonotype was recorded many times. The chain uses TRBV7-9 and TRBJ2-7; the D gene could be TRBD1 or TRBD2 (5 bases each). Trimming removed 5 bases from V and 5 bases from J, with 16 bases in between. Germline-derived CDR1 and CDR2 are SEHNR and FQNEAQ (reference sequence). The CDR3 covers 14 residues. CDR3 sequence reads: CASSALGTPDEQYF. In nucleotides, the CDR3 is TGTGCCAGCAGCGCATTAGGGACCCCGGACGAGCAGTACTTC.

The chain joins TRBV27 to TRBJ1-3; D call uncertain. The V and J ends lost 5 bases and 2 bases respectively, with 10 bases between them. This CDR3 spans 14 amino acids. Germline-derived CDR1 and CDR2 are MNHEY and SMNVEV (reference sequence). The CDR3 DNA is TGTGCCAGCAGTCCCCTAGGAGCTGGAAACACCATATATTTT. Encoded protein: CASSPLGAGNTIYF.

In nucleotides, the CDR3 is TGTGCCAGCGCGGTTGGCAATTTGTACGAGCAGTACTTC. Protein: CASAVGNLYEQYF. The chain links TRBV12-3 or TRBV12-4 to TRBJ2-7; D not resolved. The CDR3 runs 13 residues. Trimming pared 8 bases from V and 4 bases from J, leaving 15 bases between.

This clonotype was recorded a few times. CDR3 sequence (DNA): TGCAGCCTAATAAGCGGGACCGGGAGCACAGATACGCAGTATTTT. It codes for CSLISGTGSTDTQYF. The chain links TRBV29-1 to TRBJ2-3; 7 nucleotides agree with TRBD2. The CDR3 runs to 15 residues. Germline assignment: CDR1 SQVTM and CDR2 ANQGSEA. V trimming: 8 bases; J trimming: 0 bases; junction bases outside the gene matches: 11.

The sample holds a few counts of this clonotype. CDR3 nucleotide sequence: TGTGCCAGCAGCCAATCGACCAATGAGCAGTTCTTC. Protein product: CASSQSTNEQFF. The chain employs TRBV7-9 and TRBJ2-1; no clear D. This CDR3 contains 12 residues. V gave up 5 bases and J gave up 6 bases, with 8 bases separating them. Germline CDR1 reads SEHNR; CDR2 reads FQNEAQ (reference sequence).

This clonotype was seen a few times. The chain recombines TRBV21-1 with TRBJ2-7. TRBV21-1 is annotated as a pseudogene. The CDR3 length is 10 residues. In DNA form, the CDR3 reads TGTGCCAGCAGGGAATACGAGCAGTACGTC. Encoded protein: CASREYEQYV.

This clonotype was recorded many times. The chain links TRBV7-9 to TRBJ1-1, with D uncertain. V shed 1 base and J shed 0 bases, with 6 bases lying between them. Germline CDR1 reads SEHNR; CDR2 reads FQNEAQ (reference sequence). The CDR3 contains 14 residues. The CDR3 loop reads CASSLGGLNTEAFF. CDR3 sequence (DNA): TGTGCCAGCAGCTTAGGCGGGTTGAACACTGAAGCTTTCTTT.

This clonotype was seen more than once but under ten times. Written as DNA, the CDR3 is TGTGCCAGCAGCATAAACGACAGGGGCAATGAGCAGTTCTTC. Translation: CASSINDRGNEQFF. The chain couples TRBV7-9 to TRBJ2-1, with 8 bases fitting TRBD1. V was pared by 5 bases and J by 6 bases, with 6 bases of the junction left unmatched. The length of the CDR3 is 14 residues. Germline CDR1 reads SEHNR; CDR2 reads FQNEAQ (reference sequence).

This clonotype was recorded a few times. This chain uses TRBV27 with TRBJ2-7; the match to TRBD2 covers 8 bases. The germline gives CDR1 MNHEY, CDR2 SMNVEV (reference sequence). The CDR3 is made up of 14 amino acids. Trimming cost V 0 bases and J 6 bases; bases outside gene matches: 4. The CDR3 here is CASSLSSGGSEQYV. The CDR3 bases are TGTGCCAGCAGTTTATCGTCGGGAGGGAGCGAGCAGTACGTC.

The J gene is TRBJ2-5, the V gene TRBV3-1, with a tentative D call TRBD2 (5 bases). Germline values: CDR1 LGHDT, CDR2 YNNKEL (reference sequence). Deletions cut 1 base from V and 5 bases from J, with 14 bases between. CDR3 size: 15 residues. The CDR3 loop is CASSQVVLLAETQYF. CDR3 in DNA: TGTGCCAGCAGCCAAGTGGTCCTCTTAGCGGAGACCCAGTACTTC.

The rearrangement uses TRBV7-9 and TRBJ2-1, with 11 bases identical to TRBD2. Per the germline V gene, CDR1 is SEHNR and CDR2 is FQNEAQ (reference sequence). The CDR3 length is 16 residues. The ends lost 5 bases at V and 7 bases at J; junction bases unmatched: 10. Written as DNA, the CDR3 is TGTGCCAGCAGCACCACAACTAGCGGGAGTAGGAATGAGCAGTTCTTC. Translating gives CASSTTTSGSRNEQFF.

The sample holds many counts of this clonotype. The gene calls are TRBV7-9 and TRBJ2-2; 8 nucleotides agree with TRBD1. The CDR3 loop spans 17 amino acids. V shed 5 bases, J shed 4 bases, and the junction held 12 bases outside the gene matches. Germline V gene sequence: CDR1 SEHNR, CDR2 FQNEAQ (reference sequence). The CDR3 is CASSGKVGDRLTGELFF. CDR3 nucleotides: TGTGCCAGCAGCGGCAAAGTAGGGGACAGGCTCACCGGGGAGCTGTTTTTT.

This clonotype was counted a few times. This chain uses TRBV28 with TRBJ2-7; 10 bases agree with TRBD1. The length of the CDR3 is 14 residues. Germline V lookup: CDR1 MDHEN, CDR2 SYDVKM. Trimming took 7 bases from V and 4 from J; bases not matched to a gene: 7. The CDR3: CASKPGTGAYEQYF. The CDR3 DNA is TGTGCCAGCAAGCCCGGGACAGGGGCGTACGAGCAGTACTTC.

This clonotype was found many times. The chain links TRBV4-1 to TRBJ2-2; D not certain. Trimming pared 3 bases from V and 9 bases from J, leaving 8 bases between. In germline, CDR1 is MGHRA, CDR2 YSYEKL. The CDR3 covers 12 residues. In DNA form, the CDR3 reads TGCGCCAGCAGCCAGTCGGGTTGGGAGCTGTTTTTT. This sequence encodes CASSQSGWELFF.